The clone carrying this TCR beta chain was seen more than once but under ten times. The V gene lost 10 bases and the J gene lost 2 bases, with 14 bases spanning the gap. Germline V gene lookup returns CDR1 SGHAT and CDR2 FQNNGV. The CDR3 spans 13 residues. The record originates from a study of blood T cells in healthy people across ages. In the study overall: For every two T cells, template switching captured about one barcoded beta molecule.

Donors were systemically healthy Caucasian individuals from Russia aged roughly 6 to 100 years. Primers used in a second PCR of roughly 7 to 12 cycles were a sample-barcoded 5' primer and a J-beta primer mix. The yield of each sample was at least 3 million CDR3-containing paired-end reads. MiXCR, run by TCRdb on the 5' RACE reads, gives a single entry per CDR3 protein. The sample yields about 620,000 distinct CDR3 sequences, over 20% seen once. Input material: blood. The clonotype was recovered from a man in his 70s in good health. The V gene is TRBV11-2, the J gene TRBJ2-5, with D perhaps TRBD1 (6 bases). CDR3 nucleotide sequence: TGTGCCACAGGGGTGGGGACACAAGAGACCCAGTACTTC. It yields the protein CATGVGTQETQYF.